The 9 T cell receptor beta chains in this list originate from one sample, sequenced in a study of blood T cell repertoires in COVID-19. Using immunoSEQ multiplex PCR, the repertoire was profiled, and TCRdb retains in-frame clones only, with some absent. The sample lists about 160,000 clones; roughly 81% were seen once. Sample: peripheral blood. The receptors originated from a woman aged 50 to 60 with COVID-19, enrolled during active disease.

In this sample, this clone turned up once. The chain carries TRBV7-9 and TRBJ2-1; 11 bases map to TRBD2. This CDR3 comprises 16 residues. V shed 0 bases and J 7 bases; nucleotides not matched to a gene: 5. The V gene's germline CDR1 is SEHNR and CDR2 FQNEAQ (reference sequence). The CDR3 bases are TGTGCCAGCAGCTTAGCTCCTAGCGGGGGGCTAAATGAGCAGTTCTTC. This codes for CASSLAPSGGLNEQFF.

The CDR3 region is CASSLATFVQGGYTF. In DNA, the CDR3 is TGTGCCAGCAGCTTAGCGACATTTGTACAAGGAGGCTACACCTTC. The chain recombines TRBV7-9 with TRBJ1-2; D gene unclear. From germline, CDR1 is SEHNR and CDR2 FQNEAQ (reference sequence). V shed 0 bases and J shed 8 bases, with 16 bases lying between them. This CDR3 is built from 15 residues. The full variable domain, with the rest looked up from reference TRBV7-9 and TRBJ1-2, is DTGVSQNPRHKITKRGQNVTFRCDPISEHNRLYWYRQTLGQGPEFLTYFQNEAQLEKSRLLSDRFSAERPKGSFSTLEIQRTEQGDSAMYLCASSLATFVQGGYTFGSGTRLTVV.

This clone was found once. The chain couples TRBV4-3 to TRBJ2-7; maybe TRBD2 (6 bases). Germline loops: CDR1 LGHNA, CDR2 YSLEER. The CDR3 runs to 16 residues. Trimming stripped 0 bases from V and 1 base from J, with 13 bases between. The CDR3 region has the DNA TGCGCCAGCAGCCAAGACGGCGGGGCCCTATCCTACGAGCAGTACTTC. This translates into CASSQDGGALSYEQYF.

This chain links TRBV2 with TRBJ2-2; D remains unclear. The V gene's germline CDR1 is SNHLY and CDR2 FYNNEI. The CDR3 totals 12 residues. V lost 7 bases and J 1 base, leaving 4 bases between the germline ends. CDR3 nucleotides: TGTGCCAGCACGGGGAACACCGGGGAGCTGTTTTTT. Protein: CASTGNTGELFF.

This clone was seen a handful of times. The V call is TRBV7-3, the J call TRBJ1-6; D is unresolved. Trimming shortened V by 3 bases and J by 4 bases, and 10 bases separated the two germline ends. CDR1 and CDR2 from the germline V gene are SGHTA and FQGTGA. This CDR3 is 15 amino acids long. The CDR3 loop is CASSLDSGYNSPLHF. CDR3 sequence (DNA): TGTGCCAGCAGCTTGGATTCGGGGTATAATTCACCCCTCCACTTT.

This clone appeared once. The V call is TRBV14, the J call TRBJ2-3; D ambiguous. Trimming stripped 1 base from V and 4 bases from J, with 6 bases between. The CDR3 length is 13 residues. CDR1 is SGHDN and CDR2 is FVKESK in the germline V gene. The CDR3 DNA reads TGTGCCAGCAGCCAAGGGAGTCCAGATACGCAGTATTTT. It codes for CASSQGSPDTQYF.

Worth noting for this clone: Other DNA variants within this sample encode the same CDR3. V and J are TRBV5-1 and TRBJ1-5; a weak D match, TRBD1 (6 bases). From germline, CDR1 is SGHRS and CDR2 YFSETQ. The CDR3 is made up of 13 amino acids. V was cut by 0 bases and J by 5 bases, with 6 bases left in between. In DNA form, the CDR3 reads TGCGCCAGCAGCTTGGCAGGGGATCAGCCCCAGCATTTT. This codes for CASSLAGDQPQHF.

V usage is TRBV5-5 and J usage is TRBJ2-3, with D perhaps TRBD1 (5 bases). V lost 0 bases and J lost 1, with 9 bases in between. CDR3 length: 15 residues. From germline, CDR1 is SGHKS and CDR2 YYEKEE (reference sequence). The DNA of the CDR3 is TGTGCCAGCAGCTTGGGAAGGGGCGGCACAGATACGCAGTATTTT. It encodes CASSLGRGGTDTQYF.

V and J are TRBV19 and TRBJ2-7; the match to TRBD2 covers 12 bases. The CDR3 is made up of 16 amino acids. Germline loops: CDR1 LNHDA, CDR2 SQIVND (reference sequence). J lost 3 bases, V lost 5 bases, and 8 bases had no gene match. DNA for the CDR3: TGTGCCAGTAGTTTCGGGACTAGCGGGCTCCTCTACGAGCAGTACTTC. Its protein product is CASSFGTSGLLYEQYF.